These 13 T cell receptor beta chains share one sample of origin, sequenced in a study of T cells in localized non-small cell lung cancer. Clones were read by immunoSEQ multiplex PCR, and TCRdb kept only the in-frame ones, dropping some. The data show about 40,000 clones, roughly 91% seen once. The material sequenced was PBMCs, taken before any cancer treatment. The receptors derive from a woman aged 40-69 years with stage II lung adenocarcinoma.

The gene calls are TRBV4-1 and TRBJ1-4; 8 bases map to TRBD1. This CDR3 is built from 14 residues. Germline V gene sequence: CDR1 MGHRA, CDR2 YSYEKL. V shed 3 bases and J 6 bases; nucleotides not matched to a gene: 3. CDR3 sequence reads: CASSQETGDEKLFF. The CDR3 DNA sequence: TGCGCCAGCAGCCAGGAGACAGGGGATGAAAAACTGTTTTTT.

Only a few counts were recorded for this clone. The chain combines TRBV5-1 with TRBJ1-2, with D possibly TRBD1 on 6 matching bases. The CDR3 sequence is 15 residues long. Per the germline V gene, CDR1 is SGHRS and CDR2 is YFSETQ. Deletions cut 2 bases from V and 5 bases from J, with 16 bases between. The CDR3 bases are TGCGCCAGCAGCTTACTTCAGGACAGCCGGTATGGCTACACCTTC. This codes for CASSLLQDSRYGYTF.

The chain combines TRBV6-6 with TRBJ2-5, with D tentatively TRBD1 (6 bases). Germline lookup yields CDR1 MNHNY and CDR2 SVGAGI (reference sequence). This CDR3 region has 15 residues. V lost 5 bases to trimming and J lost 2 bases, with 15 bases between them. The CDR3, as DNA: TGTGCCAGCAGTCTCGGGCCAGGGGCGCAAGAGACCCAGTACTTC. It is translated as CASSLGPGAQETQYF.

This clone turned up a few times. The rearrangement joins TRBV4-1 to TRBJ2-1; either TRBD1 or TRBD2 may fit D (5 bases each). Deletions cut 1 base from V and 9 bases from J, with 22 bases between. Germline lookup yields CDR1 MGHRA and CDR2 YSYEKL. The CDR3 is made up of 17 amino acids. The CDR3 DNA reads TGCGCCAGCAGCCAAGCGAAGGTTGGGGCCAGCCGGGGTGAGCAGTTCTTC. Encoded protein: CASSQAKVGASRGEQFF.

This chain joins TRBV28 and TRBJ2-7; D remains unclear. Looked up from germline, CDR1 is MDHEN and CDR2 is SYDVKM. CDR3 size: 16 residues. V lost 5 bases to trimming and J lost 5 bases, with 22 bases between them. Here the CDR3 DNA reads TGTGCCAGCAGTCCCCCGACAATTCCTACGAGCAACGAGCAGTACTTC. Translation gives CASSPPTIPTSNEQYF.

V gene TRBV9 combines with J gene TRBJ2-3, with 13 bases matching TRBD2. Germline lookup yields CDR1 SGDLS and CDR2 YYNGEE. This CDR3 is 16 amino acids long. Unmatched junction bases numbered 6, after V lost 5 bases and J lost 3 bases. The CDR3 region has the DNA TGTGCCAGCAGGAGGGGACTAGCGGGGACTACAGATACGCAGTATTTT. It specifies CASRRGLAGTTDTQYF.

Here the CDR3 DNA reads TGTGCCAGCAAACCAGGCGGAGGCCAAGAGACCCAGTACTTC. It specifies CASKPGGGQETQYF. This chain joins TRBV18 and TRBJ2-5; TRBD2 might be the D (5 bases). CDR3 length equals 14 residues. Germline assignment: CDR1 KGHSH and CDR2 LQKENI. The ends were cut back, 8 bases at V and 1 base at J, with 14 bases in the middle. The full variable domain, in which reference TRBV18 and TRBJ2-5 provide the parts outside the CDR3, is NAGVMQNPRHLVRRRGQEARLRCSPMKGHSHVYWYRQLPEEGLKFMVYLQKENIIDESGMPKERFSAEFPKEGPSILRIQQVVRGDSAAYFCASKPGGGQETQYFGPGTRLLVL.

The V and J genes are TRBV21-1 and TRBJ2-7. TRBV21-1 is a listed pseudogene. The CDR3 contains 10 residues. The CDR3 DNA reads as TGTGCCACTGCCCCCTACGAGCAGTACTTC. Its translation: CATAPYEQYF.

The chain recombines TRBV19 with TRBJ2-1; D remains ambiguous. Trimming stripped 6 bases from V and 4 bases from J, with 22 bases between. Per germline, CDR1 LNHDA and CDR2 SQIVND (reference sequence). The CDR3 runs to 17 residues. The CDR3: CASSQTGHRGPYNEQFF. The DNA for the CDR3 is TGTGCCAGTAGCCAGACCGGGCACCGAGGCCCTTACAATGAGCAGTTCTTC. The variable domain in full, completed from reference TRBV19 and TRBJ2-1, reads DGGITQSPKYLFRKEGQNVTLSCEQNLNHDAMYWYRQDPGQGLRLIYYSQIVNDFQKGDIAEGYSVSREKKESFPLTVTSAQKNPTAFYLCASSQTGHRGPYNEQFFGPGTRLTVL.

The chain employs TRBV7-9 and TRBJ2-7, with TRBD2 as a possible D gene (5 bases). Trimming stripped 5 bases from V and 4 bases from J, with 21 bases between. This CDR3 region has 16 residues. Per germline, CDR1 SEHNR and CDR2 FQNEAQ (reference sequence). The CDR3 bases are TGTGCCAGCAGCATGCCAATGGAGGCAGAATATTACGAGCAGTACTTC. This codes for CASSMPMEAEYYEQYF.

The CDR3, as DNA: TGTGCCACCAGCAGAGACTCGGGACAGATTTATGGCTACACCTTC. Translation gives CATSRDSGQIYGYTF. This chain links TRBV15 with TRBJ1-2, with 7 nucleotides matching TRBD1. V gave up 0 bases and J gave up 5 bases; unmatched junction bases: 6. The CDR3 contains 15 residues. Germline V gives CDR1 LNHNV, CDR2 YYDKDF (reference sequence).

Here the CDR3 DNA reads TGTGCCATCACCAGGGATGAGTATCAGCCCCAGCATTTT. Amino acids: CAITRDEYQPQHF. The V call is TRBV10-3, the J call TRBJ1-5, with a possible D match to TRBD1 (5 bases). The CDR3 loop spans 13 amino acids. Trimming took off 7 bases at V and 5 bases at J, with 12 bases between the two ends. Looked up from germline, CDR1 is ENHRY and CDR2 is SYGVKD.

In DNA, the CDR3 is TGTGCCAGCAGTTTAATGGGGACCATAGGGGTCTATGGCTACACCTTC. Its translation: CASSLMGTIGVYGYTF. The chain has TRBV28 and TRBJ1-2, with D perhaps TRBD1 (5 bases). The CDR3 sequence is 16 residues long. CDR1 is MDHEN and CDR2 is SYDVKM in the germline V gene. The V and J ends lost 2 bases and 4 bases respectively, with 17 bases between them.